This passage covers 22 T cell receptor beta chains from one sample sequenced in a study of T cell repertoires in cytomegalovirus infection. TCRdb itself ran the reads through MiXCR, one entry per CDR3 protein. The repertoire includes hundreds of thousands of distinct CDR3 sequences, 35% to 45% of them detected once, and around 2.6% sits in the top ten. Sequencing used PBMCs. The receptors here all came from a human donor in good health (CMV status not recorded). Some clones in this sample may be carry-over from other donors' samples.

The V call is TRBV15, the J call TRBJ1-5; possible D gene TRBD1, 6 bases. The V gene lost 4 bases and the J gene lost 4 bases, with 20 bases spanning the gap. CDR1 is LNHNV, CDR2 YYDKDF, per germline (reference sequence). CDR3 length: 17 amino acids. The CDR3 spells CATSTRRKGTGNQPQHF. The CDR3 nucleotides read TGTGCCACCAGCACCCGGCGGAAGGGCACAGGGAATCAGCCCCAGCATTTT.

This clonotype was recorded many times. The gene calls are TRBV7-2 and TRBJ2-1; 7 bases line up with TRBD1. The V gene's germline CDR1 is SGHTA and CDR2 FQGNSA. There are 18 residues in the CDR3. The V segment lost 3 bases and the J segment 1 base; nucleotides outside the gene matches: 12. CDR3 in amino acids: CASSFRGDRVSSYNEQFF. CDR3 bases: TGTGCCAGCAGCTTTAGGGGAGACAGGGTGAGTTCCTACAATGAGCAGTTCTTC.

V gene TRBV12-3 or TRBV12-4 combines with J gene TRBJ1-4, with a possible D match to TRBD1 (5 bases). There are 13 residues in the CDR3. Trimming pared 8 bases from V and 7 bases from J, leaving 14 bases between. The CDR3 spells CASGIRVSEKLFF. Written as DNA, the CDR3 is TGTGCCAGCGGAATCAGGGTTTCTGAAAAACTGTTTTTT.

This chain connects TRBV28 to TRBJ2-5; 8 nucleotides line up with TRBD1. CDR1 and CDR2 from the germline V gene are MDHEN and SYDVKM. Losses at the gene ends were 6 bases for V and 1 base for J; bases not matched to a gene: 13. The CDR3 covers 17 residues. CDR3 loop: CASRFNDRGYGQETQYF. CDR3 nucleotides: TGTGCCAGCAGATTTAATGACAGGGGATATGGCCAAGAGACCCAGTACTTC.

The chain combines TRBV28 with TRBJ1-4; no reliable D call. Germline CDR1 is MDHEN and CDR2 is SYDVKM. The V gene lost 1 base and the J gene lost 8 bases, with 14 bases spanning the gap. CDR3 length equals 15 residues. CDR3 sequence: CASSLFASLGEKLFF. The CDR3 DNA reads as TGTGCCAGCAGTTTATTTGCTAGTCTAGGGGAAAAACTGTTTTTT. Full variable domain (remainder filled in from reference TRBV28 and TRBJ1-4): DVKVTQSSRYLVKRTGEKVFLECVQDMDHENMFWYRQDPGLGLRLIYFSYDVKMKEKGDIPEGYSVSREKKERFSLILESASTNQTSMYLCASSLFASLGEKLFFGSGTQLSVL.

As to this clonotype: A much bigger clone sits one base away, suggesting this may be a read error. J is TRBJ1-2 and V is TRBV7-2, with TRBD1 identical over 10 bases. The CDR3 runs to 17 residues. Germline CDR1 reads SGHTA; CDR2 reads FQGNSA. CDR3 region: CASSLVPGQGQGYGYSF. In nucleotides, the CDR3 is TGTGCCAGCAGCTTAGTCCCGGGACAGGGGCAGGGCTATGGCTACAGCTTC.

Comment on this clonotype: Sequence at one end of the junction differs from germline and may be a read error. CDR3 nucleotide sequence: TGTGCCAGTAATATAGGGGGCATCGGGGAGCTGTTTTTT. This codes for CASNIGGIGELFF. This sequence joins TRBV19 and TRBJ2-2; 7 bases agree with TRBD1. Germline V gene sequence: CDR1 LNHDA, CDR2 SQIVND (reference sequence). There are 13 residues in the CDR3.

Only one count was recorded for this clonotype. The conserved phenylalanine or tryptophan normally closing the CDR3 is absent here, so this likely arose from a read error. The rearrangement joins TRBV28 to TRBJ1-2; maybe TRBD1 (5 bases). The CDR3 totals 15 residues. The germline gives CDR1 MDHEN, CDR2 SYDVKM. The V end was cut by 2 bases, the J end by 4 bases, with 14 bases between. The CDR3 sequence is CASSLGSTDLYGYTL. CDR3 bases: TGTGCCAGCAGTTTAGGGTCGACAGACCTCTATGGCTACACCTTA.

The genes are TRBV12-3 or TRBV12-4 and TRBJ2-1; 12 bases match TRBD2. J was trimmed by 8 bases and V by 9 bases; bases with no gene match: 11. The CDR3 totals 15 residues. The chain's CDR3 is CASVGSSGRADEQFF. CDR3 DNA sequence: TGTGCCAGTGTTGGGTCTAGCGGGAGGGCGGATGAGCAGTTCTTC.

The chain employs TRBV12-3 or TRBV12-4 and TRBJ1-1; D remains unclear. The V gene lost 5 bases and the J gene lost 6 bases, with 13 bases spanning the gap. This CDR3 spans 13 amino acids. The CDR3 loop is CASSRSFRAEAFF. The CDR3 coding sequence is TGTGCCAGCAGTCGCTCATTTCGCGCTGAAGCTTTCTTT.

This chain links TRBV3-1 with TRBJ2-5; 12 bases are a match to TRBD2. Unmatched junction bases numbered 10, after V lost 4 bases and J lost 4 bases. The CDR3 runs 17 residues. Germline V gene lookup returns CDR1 LGHDT and CDR2 YNNKEL (reference sequence). CDR3 nucleotides: TGTGCCAGCAGCCCCCGGACTAGCGGGGTGAGGGGAGAGACCCAGTACTTC. Translating gives CASSPRTSGVRGETQYF.

The V call is TRBV7-9, the J call TRBJ2-2; TRBD2 matches 8 bases. The CDR3 totals 14 residues. V was clipped by 6 bases and J by 6 bases; unmatched bases: 6. CDR1 and CDR2 (germline): SEHNR, FQNEAQ (reference sequence). The CDR3 loop is CASSPSGSAGELFF. CDR3 coding DNA: TGTGCCAGCAGTCCCAGCGGGAGCGCCGGGGAGCTGTTTTTT.

This clonotype was seen repeatedly, ten times or more. The chain employs TRBV7-8 and TRBJ2-7, with D unresolved. The ends were cut back, 1 base at V and 2 bases at J, with 9 bases in the middle. CDR1 SGHVS and CDR2 FQNEAQ come from the germline V gene. The length of the CDR3 is 14 residues. The CDR3, as DNA: TGTGCCAGCAGCTTAGATGGCAGGACCTACGAGCAGTACTTC. Translated: CASSLDGRTYEQYF. The entire variable domain, with the rest obtained from reference TRBV7-8 and TRBJ2-7, is as follows: GAGVSQSPRYKVAKRGQDVALRCDPISGHVSLFWYQQALGQGPEFLTYFQNEAQLDKSGLPSDRFFAERPEGSVSTLKIQRTQQEDSAVYLCASSLDGRTYEQYFGPGTRLTVT.

In its sample, this clonotype was seen a few times. V and J are TRBV3-1 and TRBJ1-2; D is undetermined. Trimming removed 1 base at V and 4 bases at J, with 10 bases between. The length of the CDR3 is 14 residues. Germline V gene lookup returns CDR1 LGHDT and CDR2 YNNKEL (reference sequence). The CDR3: CASSQGAALYGYTF. CDR3 coding DNA: TGTGCCAGCAGCCAAGGGGCAGCCCTCTATGGCTACACCTTC.

V is TRBV10-2 and J is TRBJ2-1, with D unclear. V shed 5 bases and J shed 7 bases, with 6 bases lying between them. Per the germline V gene, CDR1 is WSHSY and CDR2 is SAAADI. This CDR3 region has 11 residues. CDR3 DNA sequence: TGCGCCAGCAGTATTAAGAATGAGCAGTTCTTC. Its protein product is CASSIKNEQFF.

This clonotype appeared once. The rearrangement links TRBV5-1 to TRBJ2-1; D ambiguous. V was clipped by 0 bases and J by 4 bases, with 14 bases between them. This CDR3 contains 16 residues. From germline, CDR1 is SGHRS and CDR2 YFSETQ. The CDR3 sequence: CASSLELSKLYNEQFF. DNA for the CDR3: TGCGCCAGCAGCTTGGAACTTAGCAAATTATACAATGAGCAGTTCTTC.

The chain couples TRBV7-2 to TRBJ2-7; 8 bases are a match to TRBD2. The CDR3 spans 14 residues. Germline V gives CDR1 SGHTA, CDR2 FQGNSA. J gave up 3 bases and V 7 bases, and 8 bases lay outside the gene matches. The CDR3 reads CASKRGGISYEQYF. CDR3 sequence (DNA): TGTGCCAGCAAACGGGGGGGGATAAGCTACGAGCAGTACTTC.

This clonotype showed up just a few times. This chain joins TRBV7-6 and TRBJ2-5, with D uncertain. The CDR3 loop spans 13 amino acids. Trimming took off 5 bases at V and 2 bases at J, with 9 bases between the two ends. The V gene's germline CDR1 is SGHVS and CDR2 FNYEAQ. The CDR3 DNA is TGTGCCAGCAGCCACCGACAACAAGAGACCCAGTACTTC. Amino acids: CASSHRQQETQYF.

This clonotype was counted at least ten times. The V and J genes are TRBV7-6 and TRBJ2-7; D may be TRBD2 (6 bases). The V gene's germline CDR1 is SGHVS and CDR2 FNYEAQ. The CDR3 is 14 residues long. Trimming removed 5 bases from V and 0 bases from J, with 11 bases in between. The CDR3: CASSPNSGSYEQYF. The CDR3 DNA is TGTGCCAGCAGCCCGAATAGCGGCTCCTACGAGCAGTACTTC.

The chain recombines TRBV19 with TRBJ1-4; maybe TRBD1 (6 bases). The CDR3 is made up of 15 amino acids. In germline, CDR1 is LNHDA, CDR2 SQIVND (reference sequence). Trimming removed 5 bases at V and 7 bases at J, with 17 bases between. Here the CDR3 reads CASSGPPQGREKLFF. The CDR3 nucleotides are TGTGCCAGTAGTGGACCCCCGCAGGGGCGTGAAAAACTGTTTTTT.

The genes are TRBV12-3 or TRBV12-4 and TRBJ1-2; perhaps TRBD1 as D (5 bases). The V end lost 5 bases, the J end lost 4 bases, and 11 bases lay between the germline ends. The CDR3 has 13 amino acids. CDR3 in amino acids: CASSPQGSYGYTF. As DNA, the CDR3 is TGTGCCAGCAGTCCCCAGGGCTCCTATGGCTACACCTTC.

This clonotype showed up just a few times. V usage is TRBV12-3 or TRBV12-4 and J usage is TRBJ2-5, with 11 bases aligning to TRBD2. V was clipped by 5 bases and J by 5 bases; unmatched bases: 7. The CDR3 has 15 residues. The CDR3 is CASSLSGRAPETQYF. In nucleotides, the CDR3 is TGTGCCAGCAGTCTTAGCGGGAGGGCCCCTGAGACCCAGTACTTC.